The 22 T cell receptor beta chains listed next were all sequenced from one sample in a study of technical replicates of blood from several donors. This table comes from immunoSEQ multiplex PCR, and its TCRdb copy is limited to in-frame clones, with some not included. This sample has tens of thousands of clones, with roughly 94% found just once. The sequenced sample consisted of T cells isolated from PBMCs. The receptors derive from a human donor in good health.

This chain connects TRBV19 to TRBJ2-5; possibly TRBD2 for D (5 bases). The CDR3 covers 14 residues. The germline V gene encodes CDR1 LNHDA and CDR2 SQIVND (reference sequence). Trimming shortened V by 4 bases and J by 4 bases, and 13 bases separated the two germline ends. CDR3 sequence reads: CASSTLASSETQYF. The DNA for the CDR3 is TGTGCCAGTAGTACTCTAGCATCGTCAGAGACCCAGTACTTC.

This rearrangement joins TRBV5-4 to TRBJ2-7, with 10 bases aligning to TRBD1. The V gene's germline CDR1 is SGHNT and CDR2 YYREEE (reference sequence). The CDR3 has 15 residues. Trimming removed 2 bases from V and 9 bases from J; junction bases left unmatched: 11. DNA for the CDR3: TGTGCCAGCAGCTTCTCGGGACAGGGGAGTAGGGGGCAGTACTTC. Residues: CASSFSGQGSRGQYF.

The chain has TRBV4-3 and TRBJ2-2; perhaps TRBD2 as D (6 bases). This CDR3 has 16 residues. CDR1 and CDR2 from the germline V gene are LGHNA and YSLEER. Trimming cost V 4 bases and J 3 bases, with 15 bases left between them. The CDR3 here is CASSLASGAHTGELFF. The CDR3 DNA reads TGCGCCAGCAGCCTTGCTTCGGGAGCCCACACCGGGGAGCTGTTTTTT.

This clone was picked up a small number of times. The V gene is TRBV6-5, the J gene TRBJ1-1; D remains unclear. The V gene's germline CDR1 is MNHEY and CDR2 SVGAGI. Trimming pared 0 bases from V and 12 bases from J, leaving 11 bases between. This CDR3 spans 12 amino acids. CDR3 loop: CASSYSNSGTFF. CDR3 sequence (DNA): TGTGCCAGCAGTTACTCGAACAGTGGAACTTTCTTT.

CDR3 bases: TGTGCCAGTAGTCCAGGGTCTCTGGGTGAAAAACTGTTTTTT. As protein: CASSPGSLGEKLFF. V is TRBV19 and J is TRBJ1-4; D possibly corresponds to TRBD1 (5 bases). The CDR3 contains 14 residues. The V and J ends lost 5 bases and 7 bases respectively, with 14 bases between them. Germline values: CDR1 LNHDA, CDR2 SQIVND (reference sequence).

Here the CDR3 reads CASSLTAHQPQHF. CDR3 DNA: TGTGCCAGCAGCTTGACAGCTCATCAGCCCCAGCATTTT. The chain recombines TRBV5-6 with TRBJ1-5; D is uncertain. Between the trimmed V and J ends, which lost 1 base and 5 bases, there was a span of 7 bases. The CDR3 spans 13 residues. Per the germline V gene, CDR1 is SGHDT and CDR2 is YYEEEE.

The chain uses TRBV7-2 and TRBJ2-3, with 8 bases aligning to TRBD2. The CDR3 runs to 15 residues. J gave up 2 bases and V 1 base, and 2 bases lay outside the gene matches. Germline V gene sequence: CDR1 SGHTA, CDR2 FQGNSA. The CDR3 reads CASSLELADTDTQYF. The CDR3 region has the DNA TGTGCCAGCAGCTTAGAACTAGCGGACACAGATACGCAGTATTTT.

The CDR3: CASSDASGVLQREQFF. The CDR3 coding sequence is TGTGCCAGCAGTGATGCTAGCGGAGTATTACAGCGGGAGCAGTTCTTC. This chain links TRBV6-1 with TRBJ2-1; TRBD2 matches at 7 bases. Germline V gives CDR1 MNHNS, CDR2 SASEGT. CDR3 length: 16 residues. J was trimmed by 10 bases and V by 3 bases; bases with no gene match: 15.

This chain joins TRBV12-5 and TRBJ2-1; D is perhaps TRBD1 (6 bases). Per germline, CDR1 LGHNT and CDR2 FRNRAP. Trimming removed 7 bases from V and 7 bases from J, with 14 bases in between. CDR3 length: 13 residues. The CDR3 nucleotides are TGTGCTAGTGAGGGGGAGATGGGAAATGAGCAGTTCTTC. Translated, it gives CASEGEMGNEQFF.

The chain links TRBV10-3 to TRBJ2-5; D perhaps matches TRBD2 (6 bases). The CDR3 loop spans 14 amino acids. Germline CDR1 ENHRY, CDR2 SYGVKD. V was cut by 4 bases and J by 4 bases, with 13 bases left in between. CDR3 coding DNA: TGTGCCATCAGTGGAACCGAGGGAGGAGAGACCCAGTACTTC. Translated, it gives CAISGTEGGETQYF.

V usage is TRBV10-1 and J usage is TRBJ2-1; tentative D call: TRBD1 (6 bases). Deletions cut 7 bases from V and 1 base from J, with 14 bases between. Germline loops: CDR1 WNHNN, CDR2 SYGVQD (reference sequence). The CDR3 has 15 residues. CDR3 loop: CASITTGASYNEQFF. The CDR3 DNA follows: TGCGCCAGCATTACGACAGGAGCATCCTACAATGAGCAGTTCTTC.

V and J are TRBV9 and TRBJ2-7, with 7 bases that match TRBD1. J gave up 4 bases and V 2 bases, and 6 bases lay outside the gene matches. CDR1 is SGDLS and CDR2 is YYNGEE in the germline V gene. This CDR3 spans 14 amino acids. The CDR3 bases are TGTGCCAGCAGCGTCGCCGGGACAGAATACGAGCAGTACTTC. Residues: CASSVAGTEYEQYF. Filled out from reference TRBV9 and TRBJ2-7, the complete variable domain reads DSGVTQTPKHLITATGQRVTLRCSPRSGDLSVYWYQQSLDQGLQFLIQYYNGEERAKGNILERFSAQQFPDLHSELNLSSLELGDSALYFCASSVAGTEYEQYFGPGTRLTVT.

The CDR3 DNA is TGCGCCAGCAGCTTTCCGGACAGGGTAAACACTGAAGCTTTCTTT. It is translated as CASSFPDRVNTEAFF. The chain links TRBV5-1 to TRBJ1-1, with 8 bases identical to TRBD1. CDR3 length: 15 amino acids. With V trimmed by 2 bases and J by 2 bases, 5 bases remained unmatched. CDR1 SGHRS and CDR2 YFSETQ come from the germline V gene.

This chain uses TRBV5-5 with TRBJ1-3; no definite D call. This CDR3 has 15 amino acids. V was pared by 3 bases and J by 0 bases, with 10 bases between. Germline V lookup: CDR1 SGHKS, CDR2 YYEKEE (reference sequence). The CDR3 DNA sequence: TGTGCCAGCAGCTCTACAGCTTCCTCTGGAAACACCATATATTTT. Protein: CASSSTASSGNTIYF.

The CDR3 reads CASRLAGGKADTQYF. CDR3 bases: TGTGCCAGCAGACTAGCGGGAGGAAAGGCAGATACGCAGTATTTT. The V call is TRBV27, the J call TRBJ2-3; 12 positions match TRBD2. This CDR3 comprises 15 residues. Germline V gene lookup returns CDR1 MNHEY and CDR2 SMNVEV (reference sequence). V lost 6 bases to trimming and J lost 4 bases; unmatched junction nucleotides: 5.

J is TRBJ2-5 and V is TRBV9, with TRBD1 identical over 7 bases. Germline loops: CDR1 SGDLS, CDR2 YYNGEE. This CDR3 has 16 amino acids. With V trimmed by 4 bases and J by 0 bases, 9 bases remained unmatched. CDR3 in amino acids: CASSSGTVAYQETQYF. CDR3 DNA: TGTGCCAGCAGCTCTGGGACAGTAGCGTACCAAGAGACCCAGTACTTC.

This clone was recorded only once. The chain couples TRBV27 to TRBJ1-2; D may be TRBD1 (6 bases). Looked up from germline, CDR1 is MNHEY and CDR2 is SMNVEV (reference sequence). The germline V and J ends were trimmed by 4 bases and 8 bases, with 8 bases remaining between them. The CDR3 sequence is 11 residues long. CDR3 region: CASSYQGGYTF. The CDR3 DNA reads as TGTGCCAGCAGTTATCAGGGGGGCTACACCTTC.

The rearrangement links TRBV29-1 to TRBJ1-2; 8 bases fit TRBD1. Germline V lookup: CDR1 SQVTM, CDR2 ANQGSEA. The CDR3 runs to 15 residues. Trimming removed 1 base from V and 7 bases from J; junction bases left unmatched: 11. This CDR3 is CSVEGGGRGRFGYTF. Written as DNA, the CDR3 is TGCAGCGTTGAAGGAGGGGGCAGGGGGCGATTTGGCTACACCTTC.

The chain couples TRBV5-4 to TRBJ2-7; D may be TRBD1 (5 bases). CDR3 length equals 16 residues. Germline V gene lookup returns CDR1 SGHNT and CDR2 YYREEE (reference sequence). V lost 1 base to trimming and J lost 0 bases, with 14 bases between them. The CDR3 sequence: CASSLYSSGNSYEQYF. CDR3 nucleotides: TGTGCCAGCAGCTTGTATAGTTCAGGGAACTCCTACGAGCAGTACTTC.

The chain couples TRBV20-1 to TRBJ2-1; D call uncertain. Germline V gives CDR1 DFQATT, CDR2 SNEGSKA (reference sequence). The CDR3 totals 11 residues. Deletions cut 6 bases from V and 0 bases from J, with 3 bases between. CDR3 loop: CSAYSYNEQFF. The CDR3 DNA follows: TGCAGTGCCTACTCCTACAATGAGCAGTTCTTC.

This chain joins TRBV5-1 and TRBJ2-1; D possibly corresponds to TRBD2 (6 bases). Germline-derived CDR1 and CDR2 are SGHRS and YFSETQ. This CDR3 has 15 residues. V shed 0 bases and J shed 8 bases, with 15 bases lying between them. CDR3: CASSLVRGASDEQFF. The CDR3 DNA is TGCGCCAGCAGCTTGGTGCGGGGCGCTTCGGATGAGCAGTTCTTC.

In this sample, this clone turned up once. This chain uses TRBV5-4 with TRBJ1-2, with D possibly being TRBD1 (5 bases). Germline assignment: CDR1 SGHNT and CDR2 YYREEE (reference sequence). CDR3 size: 14 residues. Trimming took off 4 bases at V and 3 bases at J, with 13 bases between the two ends. The CDR3 DNA reads as TGTGCCAGCAGCCTGCGGGACCTCGACTATGGCTACACCTTC. It yields the protein CASSLRDLDYGYTF.